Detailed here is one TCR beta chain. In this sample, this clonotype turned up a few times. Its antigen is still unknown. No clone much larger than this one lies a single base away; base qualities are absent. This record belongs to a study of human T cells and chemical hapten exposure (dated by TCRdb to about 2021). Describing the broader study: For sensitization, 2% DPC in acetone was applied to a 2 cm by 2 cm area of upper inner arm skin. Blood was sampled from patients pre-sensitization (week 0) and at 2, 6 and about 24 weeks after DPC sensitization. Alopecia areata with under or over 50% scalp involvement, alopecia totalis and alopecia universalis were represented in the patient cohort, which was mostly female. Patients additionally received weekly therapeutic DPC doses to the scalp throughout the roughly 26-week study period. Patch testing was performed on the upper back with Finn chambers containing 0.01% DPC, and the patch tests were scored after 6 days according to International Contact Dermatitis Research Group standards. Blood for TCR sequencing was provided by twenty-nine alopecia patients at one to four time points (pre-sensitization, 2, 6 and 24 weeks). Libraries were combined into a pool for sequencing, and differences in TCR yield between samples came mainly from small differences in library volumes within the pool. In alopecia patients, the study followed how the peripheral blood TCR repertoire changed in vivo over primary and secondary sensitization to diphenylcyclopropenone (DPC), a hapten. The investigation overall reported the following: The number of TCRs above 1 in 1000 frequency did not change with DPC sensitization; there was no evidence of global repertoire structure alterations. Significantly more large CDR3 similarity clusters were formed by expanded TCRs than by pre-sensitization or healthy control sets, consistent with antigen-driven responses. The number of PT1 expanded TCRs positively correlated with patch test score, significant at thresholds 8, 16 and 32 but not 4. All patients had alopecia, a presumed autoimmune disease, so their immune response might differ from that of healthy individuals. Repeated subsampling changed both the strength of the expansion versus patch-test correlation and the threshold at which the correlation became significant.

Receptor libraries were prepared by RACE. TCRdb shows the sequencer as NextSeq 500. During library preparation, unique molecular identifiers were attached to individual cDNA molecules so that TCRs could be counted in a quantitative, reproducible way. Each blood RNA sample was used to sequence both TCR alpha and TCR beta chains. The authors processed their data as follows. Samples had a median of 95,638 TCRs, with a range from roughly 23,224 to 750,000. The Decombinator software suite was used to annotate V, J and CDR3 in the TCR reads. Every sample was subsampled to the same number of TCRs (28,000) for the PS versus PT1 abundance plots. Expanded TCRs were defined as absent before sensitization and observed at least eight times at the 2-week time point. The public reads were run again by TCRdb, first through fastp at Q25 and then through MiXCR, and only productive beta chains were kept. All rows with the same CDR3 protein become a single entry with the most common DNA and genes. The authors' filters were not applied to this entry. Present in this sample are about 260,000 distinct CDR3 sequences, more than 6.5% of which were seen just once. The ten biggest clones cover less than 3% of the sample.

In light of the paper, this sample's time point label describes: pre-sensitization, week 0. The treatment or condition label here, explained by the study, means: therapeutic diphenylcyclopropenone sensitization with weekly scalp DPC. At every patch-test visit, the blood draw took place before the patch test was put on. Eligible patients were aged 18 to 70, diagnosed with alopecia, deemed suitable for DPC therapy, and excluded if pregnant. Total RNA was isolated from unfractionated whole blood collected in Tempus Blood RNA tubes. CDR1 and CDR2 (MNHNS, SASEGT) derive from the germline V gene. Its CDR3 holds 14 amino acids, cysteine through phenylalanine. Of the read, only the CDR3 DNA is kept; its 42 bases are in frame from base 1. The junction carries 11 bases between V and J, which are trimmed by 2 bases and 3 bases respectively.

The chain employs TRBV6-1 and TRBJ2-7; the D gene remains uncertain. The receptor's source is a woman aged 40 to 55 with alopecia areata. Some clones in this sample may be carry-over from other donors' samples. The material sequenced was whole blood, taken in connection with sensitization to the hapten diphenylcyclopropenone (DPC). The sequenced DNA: TGTGCCAGCAGTGAAAACGTAGCAGTCTACGAGCAGTACTTC. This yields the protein CASSENVAVYEQYF.